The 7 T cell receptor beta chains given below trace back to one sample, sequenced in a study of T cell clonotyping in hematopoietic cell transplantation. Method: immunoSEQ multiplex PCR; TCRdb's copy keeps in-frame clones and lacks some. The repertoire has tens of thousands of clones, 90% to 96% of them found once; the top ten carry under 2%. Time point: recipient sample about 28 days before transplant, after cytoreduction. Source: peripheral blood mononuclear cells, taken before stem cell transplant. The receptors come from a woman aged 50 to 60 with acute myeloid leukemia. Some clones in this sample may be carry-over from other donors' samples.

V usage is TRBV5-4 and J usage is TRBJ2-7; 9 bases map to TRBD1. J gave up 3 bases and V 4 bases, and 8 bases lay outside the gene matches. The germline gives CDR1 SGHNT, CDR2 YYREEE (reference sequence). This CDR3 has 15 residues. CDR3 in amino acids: CASSRTGTGIYEQYF. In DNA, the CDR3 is TGTGCCAGCAGCAGAACCGGGACAGGGATCTACGAGCAGTACTTC.

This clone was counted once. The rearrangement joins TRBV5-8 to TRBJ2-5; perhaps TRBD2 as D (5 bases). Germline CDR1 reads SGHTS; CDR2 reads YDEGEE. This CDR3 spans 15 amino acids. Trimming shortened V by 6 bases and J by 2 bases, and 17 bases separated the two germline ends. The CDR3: CASIPSRTIQETQYF. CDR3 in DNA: TGTGCCAGCATACCTAGCAGGACGATACAAGAGACCCAGTACTTC.

This CDR3 is CASSLTMTGTEAFF. The DNA of the CDR3 is TGTGCCAGCAGTTTAACCATGACAGGGACTGAAGCTTTCTTT. The V call is TRBV28, the J call TRBJ1-1, with 7 bases identical to TRBD1. This CDR3 comprises 14 residues. Germline CDR1 is MDHEN and CDR2 is SYDVKM. The ends lost 2 bases at V and 5 bases at J; junction bases unmatched: 5.

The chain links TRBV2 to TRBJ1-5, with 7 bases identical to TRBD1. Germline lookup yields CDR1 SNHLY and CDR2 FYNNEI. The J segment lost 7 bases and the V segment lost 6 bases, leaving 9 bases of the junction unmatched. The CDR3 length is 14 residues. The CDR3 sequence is CASSLQGVAQPQHF. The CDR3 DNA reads TGTGCCAGCAGCCTGCAGGGGGTTGCGCAGCCCCAGCATTTT.

The CDR3: CAWSRSGGGELFF. CDR3 sequence (DNA): TGTGCCTGGAGTAGGTCCGGCGGCGGGGAGCTGTTTTTT. The chain has TRBV30 and TRBJ2-2; D remains unclear. The CDR3 contains 13 residues. Trimming shortened V by 2 bases and J by 7 bases, and 11 bases separated the two germline ends. Germline CDR1 reads GTSNPN; CDR2 reads SVGIG (reference sequence).

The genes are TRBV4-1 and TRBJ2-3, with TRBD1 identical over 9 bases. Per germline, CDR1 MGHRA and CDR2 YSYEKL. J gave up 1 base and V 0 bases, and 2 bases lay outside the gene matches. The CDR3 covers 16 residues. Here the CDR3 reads CASSQDRQGGTDTQYF. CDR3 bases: TGCGCCAGCAGCCAAGACCGACAGGGGGGCACAGATACGCAGTATTTT.

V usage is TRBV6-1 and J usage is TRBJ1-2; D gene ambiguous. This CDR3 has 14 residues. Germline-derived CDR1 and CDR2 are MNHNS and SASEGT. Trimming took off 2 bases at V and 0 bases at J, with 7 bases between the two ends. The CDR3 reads CASSEHPANYGYTF. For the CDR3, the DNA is TGTGCCAGCAGTGAACACCCAGCTAACTATGGCTACACCTTC.